This entry features one T cell receptor (beta chain) sequence. This clonotype was seen ten or more times. No antigen is known for it. No quality values exist for individual bases; no much larger clone is one base distant. This record comes from a study of early T cells in non-severe SARS-CoV-2 infection (dated by TCRdb to about 2021). With respect to the entire study: TCR sequencing used bulk RNA from unsorted whole blood, so alpha and beta chains could not be paired.

General conclusions and limits of the study: VDJdb matching was skewed toward anti-spike CD8 responses, so virus-specific expansions were likely underestimated and private and CD4 specificities were missed.

Receptor libraries were prepared by 5' RACE. Sequencing instrument: NextSeq 500. The TCR library protocol attached unique molecular identifiers to individual cDNA molecules to correct for sequencing error and PCR bias. Both TCR alpha and beta chains were sequenced, and tight co-correlation was observed between alpha and beta sequence abundances in each sample. On the authors' methods: V gene, J gene and CDR3 annotation of TCR sequences was performed with Decombinator V4. Expanded TCRs were defined as changing significantly between any two time points under a Poisson model with p below 0.0001. Abundances of TCRs were expressed as counts per million after normalisation to the total number of TCRs sequenced in each sample. VDJdb, accessed 1 November 2021, was searched for CMV, EBV and SARS-CoV-2 annotated TCRs, with TCRs annotated for multiple antigens excluded. The public reads were quality trimmed at Q25 with fastp and then assembled into clones with MiXCR by TCRdb, keeping productive beta chains. Duplicate CDR3 protein sequences are folded into a single record with the most common DNA and genes. TCRdb's processing, not the study's, gives the V and J calls here. The sample table shows tens of thousands of distinct CDR3 sequences, and roughly 4.3% are seen once. Together, the top ten hold about 5.7% of the sample.

Set within a cohort of healthcare workers in London, UK, this nested case-control study involved weekly PCR testing of nasopharyngeal swabs along with blood sampling. Between 23 and 31 March 2020, the week of the UK lockdown, healthcare workers were enrolled and then followed up weekly for as long as 16 weeks. Sequencing input: whole blood. The sequence came from an adult who was a healthcare worker with PCR-confirmed SARS-CoV-2 infection or an uninfected control (not recorded which).

DNA sequence: TGTGCCAGCAGCCAACGAGAAAACAATGAGCAGTTCTTC. Its protein reads: CASSQRENNEQFF. Recombination joined TRBV4-2 with TRBJ2-1, with the D segment identity uncertain. At the junction V is shortened by 2 bases and J by 5 bases, with 7 bases in between. The germline V gene supplies CDR1 LGHNA and CDR2 YNFKEQ. The CDR3 numbers 13 residues from cysteine through phenylalanine. Kept here is only the CDR3 DNA, which spans 39 bases and is read in frame from base 1.